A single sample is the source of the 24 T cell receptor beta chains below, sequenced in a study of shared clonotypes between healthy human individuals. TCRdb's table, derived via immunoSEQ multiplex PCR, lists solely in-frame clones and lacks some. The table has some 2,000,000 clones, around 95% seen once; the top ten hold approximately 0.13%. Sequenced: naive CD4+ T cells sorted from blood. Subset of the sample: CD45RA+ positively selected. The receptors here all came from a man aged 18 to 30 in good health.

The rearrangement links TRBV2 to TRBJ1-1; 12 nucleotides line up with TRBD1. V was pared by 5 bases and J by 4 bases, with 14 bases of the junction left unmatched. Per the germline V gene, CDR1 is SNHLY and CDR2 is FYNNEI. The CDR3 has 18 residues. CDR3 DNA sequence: TGTGCCAGCAGTCTTTCCACGGGACAGGGGGCGCGGGGCACTGAAGCTTTCTTT. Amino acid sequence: CASSLSTGQGARGTEAFF.

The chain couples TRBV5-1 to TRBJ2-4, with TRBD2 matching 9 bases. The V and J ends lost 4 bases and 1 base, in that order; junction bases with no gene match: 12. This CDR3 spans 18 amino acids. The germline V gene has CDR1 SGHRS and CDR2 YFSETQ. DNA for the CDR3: TGCGCCAGCAGCCCCGCGGCGGGGGGGCTATGGGCCAAAAACATTCAGTACTTC. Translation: CASSPAAGGLWAKNIQYF.

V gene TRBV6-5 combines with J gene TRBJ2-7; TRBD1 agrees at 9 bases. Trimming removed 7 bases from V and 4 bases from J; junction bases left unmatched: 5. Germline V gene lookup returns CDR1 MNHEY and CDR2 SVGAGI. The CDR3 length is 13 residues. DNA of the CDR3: TGTGCCAGCAATAGAGGGACAGGGTACGAGCAGTACTTC. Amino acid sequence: CASNRGTGYEQYF.

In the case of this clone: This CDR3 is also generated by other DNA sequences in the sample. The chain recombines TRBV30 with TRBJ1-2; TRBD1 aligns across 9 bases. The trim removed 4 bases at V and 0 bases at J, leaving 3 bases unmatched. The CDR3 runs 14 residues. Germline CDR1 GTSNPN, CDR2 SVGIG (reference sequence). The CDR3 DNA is TGTGCCTGGACCCGGACAGGGGCTAACTATGGCTACACCTTC. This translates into CAWTRTGANYGYTF.

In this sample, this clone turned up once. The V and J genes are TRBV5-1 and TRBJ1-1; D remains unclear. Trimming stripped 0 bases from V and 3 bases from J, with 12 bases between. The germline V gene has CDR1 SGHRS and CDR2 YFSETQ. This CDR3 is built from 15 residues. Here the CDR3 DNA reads TGCGCCAGCAGCTTGGGCGAAGGATGGGACACTGAAGCTTTCTTT. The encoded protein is CASSLGEGWDTEAFF.

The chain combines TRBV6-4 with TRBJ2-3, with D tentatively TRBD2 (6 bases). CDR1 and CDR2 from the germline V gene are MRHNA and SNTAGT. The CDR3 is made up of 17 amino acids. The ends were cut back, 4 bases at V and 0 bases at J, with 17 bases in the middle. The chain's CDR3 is CASSVRRGTTSTDTQYF. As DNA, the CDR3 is TGTGCCAGCAGTGTAAGGCGGGGTACTACTAGCACAGATACGCAGTATTTT.

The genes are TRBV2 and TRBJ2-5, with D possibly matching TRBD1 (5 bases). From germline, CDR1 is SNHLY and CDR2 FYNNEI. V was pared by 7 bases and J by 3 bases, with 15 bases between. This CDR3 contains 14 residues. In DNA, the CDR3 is TGTGCCAGCAATCGGTGGGGCGGCGAAGAGACCCAGTACTTC. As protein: CASNRWGGEETQYF. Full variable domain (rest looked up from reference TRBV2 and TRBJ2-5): EPEVTQTPSHQVTQMGQEVILRCVPISNHLYFYWYRQILGQKVEFLVSFYNNEISEKSEIFDDQFSVERPDGSNFTLKIRSTKLEDSAMYFCASNRWGGEETQYFGPGTRLLVL.

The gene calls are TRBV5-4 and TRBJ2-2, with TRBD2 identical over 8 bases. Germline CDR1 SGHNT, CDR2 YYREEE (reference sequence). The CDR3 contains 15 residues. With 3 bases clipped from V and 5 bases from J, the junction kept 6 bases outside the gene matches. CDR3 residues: CASSSQRGSTGELFF. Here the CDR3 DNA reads TGTGCCAGCAGCTCTCAGCGGGGGTCGACCGGGGAGCTGTTTTTT. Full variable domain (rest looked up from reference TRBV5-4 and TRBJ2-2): ETGVTQSPTHLIKTRGQQVTLRCSSQSGHNTVSWYQQALGQGPQFIFQYYREEENGRGNFPPRFSGLQFPNYSSELNVNALELDDSALYLCASSSQRGSTGELFFGEGSRLTVL.

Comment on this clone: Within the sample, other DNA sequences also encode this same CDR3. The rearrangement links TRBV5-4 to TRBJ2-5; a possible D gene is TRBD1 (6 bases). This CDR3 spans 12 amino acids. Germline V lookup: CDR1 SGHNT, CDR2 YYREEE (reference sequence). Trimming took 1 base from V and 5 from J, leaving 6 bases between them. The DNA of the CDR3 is TGTGCCAGCAGCTTGACAGGGGAGACCCAGTACTTC. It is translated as CASSLTGETQYF.

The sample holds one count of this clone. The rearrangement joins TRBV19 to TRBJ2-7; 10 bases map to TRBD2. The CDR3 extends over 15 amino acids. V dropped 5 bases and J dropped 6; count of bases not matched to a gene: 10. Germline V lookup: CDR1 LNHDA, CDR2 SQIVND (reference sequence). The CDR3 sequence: CASSSLGSGRVEQYF. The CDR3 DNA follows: TGTGCCAGTAGTTCCCTGGGGAGCGGGAGGGTCGAGCAGTACTTC.

CDR3 bases: TGTGCCAGTAGTGGTCAGGGGGGGACACCCCTCCACTTT. Encoded protein: CASSGQGGTPLHF. The gene calls are TRBV19 and TRBJ1-6, with 7 bases fitting TRBD1. Per germline, CDR1 LNHDA and CDR2 SQIVND (reference sequence). The CDR3 is 13 amino acids. Germline trimming cut 5 bases from V and 11 bases from J; bases unmatched to any gene: 6.

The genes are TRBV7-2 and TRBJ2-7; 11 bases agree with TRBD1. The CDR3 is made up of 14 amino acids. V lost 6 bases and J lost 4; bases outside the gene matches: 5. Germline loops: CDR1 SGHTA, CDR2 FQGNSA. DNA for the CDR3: TGTGCCAGCAGTACGGACAGGGGGCTGTACGAGCAGTACTTC. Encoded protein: CASSTDRGLYEQYF.

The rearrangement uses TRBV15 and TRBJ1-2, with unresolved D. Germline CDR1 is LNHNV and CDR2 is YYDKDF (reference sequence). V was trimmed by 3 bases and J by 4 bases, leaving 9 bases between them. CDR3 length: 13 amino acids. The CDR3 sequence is CATSSAGLYGYTF. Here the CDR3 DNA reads TGTGCCACCAGCAGTGCCGGACTCTATGGCTACACCTTC.

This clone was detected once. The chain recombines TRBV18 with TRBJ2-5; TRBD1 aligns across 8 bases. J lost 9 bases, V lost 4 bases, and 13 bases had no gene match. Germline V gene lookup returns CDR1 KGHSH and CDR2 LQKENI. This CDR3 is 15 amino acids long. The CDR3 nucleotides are TGTGCCAGCTCACAAGGACAGGGAGATGGTTGGGCCCAGTACTTC. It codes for CASSQGQGDGWAQYF.

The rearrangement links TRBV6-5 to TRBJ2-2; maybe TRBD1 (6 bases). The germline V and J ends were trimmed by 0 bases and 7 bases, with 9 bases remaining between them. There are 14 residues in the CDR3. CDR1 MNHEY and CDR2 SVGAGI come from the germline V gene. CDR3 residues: CASSYSQGIGELFF. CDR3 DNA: TGTGCCAGCAGTTACTCACAGGGTATCGGGGAGCTGTTTTTT.

The CDR3 protein is CASSQRTSAAYEQYF. The CDR3 region has the DNA TGTGCCAGCAGCCAGAGGACTAGCGCAGCCTACGAGCAGTACTTC. This chain links TRBV7-2 with TRBJ2-7; TRBD2 matches at 9 bases. Germline CDR1 and CDR2: SGHTA and FQGNSA. V lost 5 bases and J lost 2; bases outside the gene matches: 7. The CDR3 spans 15 residues.

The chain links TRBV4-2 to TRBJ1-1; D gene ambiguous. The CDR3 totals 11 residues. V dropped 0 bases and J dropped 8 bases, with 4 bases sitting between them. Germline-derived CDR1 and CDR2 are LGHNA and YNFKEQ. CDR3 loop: CASSQDLEAFF. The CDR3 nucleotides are TGTGCCAGCAGCCAAGACCTGGAAGCTTTCTTT.

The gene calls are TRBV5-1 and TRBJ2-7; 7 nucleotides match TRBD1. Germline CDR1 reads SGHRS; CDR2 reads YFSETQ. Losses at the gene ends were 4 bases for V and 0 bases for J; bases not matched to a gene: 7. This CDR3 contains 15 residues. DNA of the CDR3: TGCGCCAGCAGCGACAGGGACAGCACCTCCTACGAGCAGTACTTC. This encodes CASSDRDSTSYEQYF.

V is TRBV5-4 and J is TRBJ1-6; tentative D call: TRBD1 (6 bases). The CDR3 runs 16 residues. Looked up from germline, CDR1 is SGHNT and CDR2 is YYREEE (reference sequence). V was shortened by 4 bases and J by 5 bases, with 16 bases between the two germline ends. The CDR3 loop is CASSPGGGNDNSPLHF. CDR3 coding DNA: TGTGCCAGCAGCCCCGGGGGGGGCAATGATAATTCACCCCTCCACTTT.

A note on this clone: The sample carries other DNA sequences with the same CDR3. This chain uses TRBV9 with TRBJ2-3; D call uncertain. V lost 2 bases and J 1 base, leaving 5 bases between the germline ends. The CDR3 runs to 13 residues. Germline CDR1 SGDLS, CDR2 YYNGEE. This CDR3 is CASSVSGTDTQYF. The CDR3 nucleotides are TGTGCCAGCAGCGTGAGCGGCACAGATACGCAGTATTTT. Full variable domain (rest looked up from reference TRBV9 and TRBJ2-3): DSGVTQTPKHLITATGQRVTLRCSPRSGDLSVYWYQQSLDQGLQFLIQYYNGEERAKGNILERFSAQQFPDLHSELNLSSLELGDSALYFCASSVSGTDTQYFGPGTRLTVL.

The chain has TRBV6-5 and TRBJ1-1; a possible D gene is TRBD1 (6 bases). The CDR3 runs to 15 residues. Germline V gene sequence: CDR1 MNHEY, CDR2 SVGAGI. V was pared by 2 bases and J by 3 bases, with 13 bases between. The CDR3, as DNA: TGTGCCAGCAGTTACGGTCGCAGGGGCGACACTGAAGCTTTCTTT. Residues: CASSYGRRGDTEAFF.

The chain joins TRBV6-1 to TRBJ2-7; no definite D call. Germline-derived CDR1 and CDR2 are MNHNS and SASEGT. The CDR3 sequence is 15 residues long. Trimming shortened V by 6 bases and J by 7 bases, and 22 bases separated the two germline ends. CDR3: CASRTLSYSPREQYF. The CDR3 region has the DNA TGTGCCAGCAGAACCCTCTCGTACTCTCCCAGAGAGCAGTACTTC.

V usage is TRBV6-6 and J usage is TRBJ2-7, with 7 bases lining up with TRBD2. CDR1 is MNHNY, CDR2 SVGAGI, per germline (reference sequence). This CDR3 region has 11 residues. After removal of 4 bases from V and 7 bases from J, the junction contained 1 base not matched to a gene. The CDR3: CASSSGGEQYF. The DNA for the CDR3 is TGTGCCAGCAGTTCCGGGGGGGAGCAGTACTTC.

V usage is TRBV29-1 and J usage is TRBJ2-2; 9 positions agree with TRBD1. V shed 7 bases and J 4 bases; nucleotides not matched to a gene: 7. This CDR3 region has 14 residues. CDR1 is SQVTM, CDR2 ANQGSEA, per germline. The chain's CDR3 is CSARDRAFTGELFF. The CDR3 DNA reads TGCAGCGCGAGGGACAGGGCCTTCACCGGGGAGCTGTTTTTT.